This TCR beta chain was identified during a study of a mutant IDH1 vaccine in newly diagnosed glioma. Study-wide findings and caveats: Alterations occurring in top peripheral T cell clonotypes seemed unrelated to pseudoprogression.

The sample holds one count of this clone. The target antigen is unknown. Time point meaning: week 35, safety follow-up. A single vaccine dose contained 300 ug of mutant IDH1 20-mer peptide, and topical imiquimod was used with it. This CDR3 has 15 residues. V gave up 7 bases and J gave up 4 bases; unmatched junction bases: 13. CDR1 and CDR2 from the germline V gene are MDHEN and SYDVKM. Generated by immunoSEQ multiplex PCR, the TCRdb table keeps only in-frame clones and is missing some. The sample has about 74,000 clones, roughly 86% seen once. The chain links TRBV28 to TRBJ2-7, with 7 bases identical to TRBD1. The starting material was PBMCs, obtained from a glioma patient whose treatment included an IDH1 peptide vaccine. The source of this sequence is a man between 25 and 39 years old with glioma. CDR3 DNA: TGTGCCAGCACCCGGGCGAGGACAGGAGCTTACGAGCAGTACTTC. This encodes CASTRARTGAYEQYF.